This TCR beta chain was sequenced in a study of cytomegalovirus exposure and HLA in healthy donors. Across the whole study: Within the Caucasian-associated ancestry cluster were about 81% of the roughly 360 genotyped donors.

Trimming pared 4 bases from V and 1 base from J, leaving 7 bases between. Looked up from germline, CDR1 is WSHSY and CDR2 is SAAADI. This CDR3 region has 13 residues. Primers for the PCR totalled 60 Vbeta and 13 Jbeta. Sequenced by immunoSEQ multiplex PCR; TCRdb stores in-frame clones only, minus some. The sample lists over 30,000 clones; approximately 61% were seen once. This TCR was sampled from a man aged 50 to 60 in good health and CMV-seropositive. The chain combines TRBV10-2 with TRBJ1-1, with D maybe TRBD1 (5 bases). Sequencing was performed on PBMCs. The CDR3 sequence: CASSGQTNTEAFF. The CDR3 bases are TGCGCCAGCAGTGGACAGACGAACACTGAAGCTTTCTTT.